The next 10 T cell receptor beta chains were all read from a single sample in a study of T cell responses to AZD1222 COVID-19 vaccine. Measured with immunoSEQ multiplex PCR; TCRdb has only the in-frame clones, and not every one. The sample has 170,000 or so clones; 90% are singletons. This material consisted of peripheral blood, taken on day 0 of AZD1222 vaccination. The receptors derive from an adult in good health.

The chain is built from TRBV5-8 and TRBJ2-1; 12 bases map to TRBD2. The CDR3 spans 16 residues. The J segment lost 5 bases and the V segment lost 3 bases, leaving 6 bases of the junction unmatched. The germline V gene encodes CDR1 SGHTS and CDR2 YDEGEE. The CDR3 reads CASSYPGLAGNNEQFF. The DNA for the CDR3 is TGTGCCAGCAGCTACCCCGGACTAGCGGGGAACAATGAGCAGTTCTTC.

The rearrangement uses TRBV9 and TRBJ1-3, with TRBD1 matching over 10 bases. The germline V gene encodes CDR1 SGDLS and CDR2 YYNGEE. This CDR3 has 16 amino acids. With V trimmed by 4 bases and J by 7 bases, 11 bases remained unmatched. In nucleotides, the CDR3 is TGTGCCAGCAGCTCCTGGCGGGACAGGGGTAGGAACACCATATATTTT. Amino acids: CASSSWRDRGRNTIYF. Full variable domain (rest looked up from reference TRBV9 and TRBJ1-3): DSGVTQTPKHLITATGQRVTLRCSPRSGDLSVYWYQQSLDQGLQFLIQYYNGEERAKGNILERFSAQQFPDLHSELNLSSLELGDSALYFCASSSWRDRGRNTIYFGEGSWLTVV.

J is TRBJ2-7 and V is TRBV29-1; D is unresolved. V shed 2 bases and J shed 3 bases, with 11 bases lying between them. The CDR3 has 13 amino acids. Germline-derived CDR1 and CDR2 are SQVTM and ANQGSEA. The CDR3 loop reads CSVEHGKNYEQYF. CDR3 nucleotide sequence: TGCAGCGTTGAACATGGCAAGAACTACGAGCAGTACTTC.

This sequence joins TRBV7-8 and TRBJ2-5, with 8 bases that match TRBD1. Germline V gene lookup returns CDR1 SGHVS and CDR2 FQNEAQ. This CDR3 contains 15 residues. J gave up 6 bases and V 5 bases, and 11 bases lay outside the gene matches. CDR3 residues: CASSDPGTGRQTQYF. The CDR3 bases are TGTGCCAGCAGCGACCCTGGGACAGGACGCCAGACCCAGTACTTC.

The V call is TRBV29-1, the J call TRBJ2-4; TRBD1 aligns across 8 bases. The germline V gene has CDR1 SQVTM and CDR2 ANQGSEA. The CDR3 length is 22 residues. V was pared by 4 bases and J by 0 bases, with 26 bases of the junction left unmatched. This CDR3 is CSVAPVWTGNRRNFLAKNIQYF. For the CDR3, the DNA is TGCAGCGTTGCCCCCGTTTGGACAGGGAACCGGCGAAACTTTTTAGCCAAAAACATTCAGTACTTC.

The chain is built from TRBV7-2 and TRBJ2-7; 9 bases are a match to TRBD1. The CDR3 has 14 amino acids. Germline CDR1 SGHTA, CDR2 FQGNSA. V shed 2 bases and J 3 bases; nucleotides not matched to a gene: 2. DNA for the CDR3: TGTGCCAGCAGCTTATGGGGACAGGGCTACGAGCAGTACTTC. The encoded protein is CASSLWGQGYEQYF.

The chain recombines TRBV5-1 with TRBJ2-5, with unresolved D. V dropped 0 bases and J dropped 5 bases, with 8 bases sitting between them. CDR3 size: 13 residues. CDR1 and CDR2 from the germline V gene are SGHRS and YFSETQ. The CDR3 region is CASSLEGLETQYF. For the CDR3, the DNA is TGCGCCAGCAGCTTGGAGGGATTGGAGACCCAGTACTTC.

V usage is TRBV4-2 and J usage is TRBJ2-7; the D gene is possibly TRBD2 (6 bases). V was shortened by 0 bases and J by 0 bases, with 9 bases between the two germline ends. The length of the CDR3 is 15 residues. Per germline, CDR1 LGHNA and CDR2 YNFKEQ. In nucleotides, the CDR3 is TGTGCCAGCAGCCAAGATGGGACTTCCTCCTACGAGCAGTACTTC. Translating gives CASSQDGTSSYEQYF.

J is TRBJ2-5 and V is TRBV2, with no clear D. The CDR3 contains 12 residues. Germline V gives CDR1 SNHLY, CDR2 FYNNEI. V was shortened by 4 bases and J by 6 bases, with 9 bases between the two germline ends. CDR3: CASSAVKKTQYF. In nucleotides, the CDR3 is TGTGCCAGCAGTGCAGTTAAAAAGACCCAGTACTTC.

This CDR3 is CASSLRRGYTF. CDR3 DNA: TGTGCCAGCAGTTTGAGGAGGGGCTACACCTTC. The J gene is TRBJ1-2, the V gene TRBV6-2 or TRBV6-3; no clear D gene. CDR3 size: 11 residues. The V gene's germline CDR1 is MNHEY and CDR2 SVGEGT. Trimming pared 4 bases from V and 8 bases from J, leaving 8 bases between.